A selection of T cell receptor beta chains follows, all from one sample in a study of blood T cell repertoires in COVID-19. TCRdb keeps only in-frame clones here, not all; method: immunoSEQ multiplex PCR. The data contain some 260,000 clones, about 80% of them singletons. The sample consisted of peripheral blood. These receptors were collected from a man older than 75 with acute or convalescent COVID-19. Each CDR3 is given with its conserved first and last residue. A D gene is named only where the DNA matches it firmly. Some rows mark clone size as missing; the rest say once, few, many or name a class of expanded clone.

TRBD2	-	TRBJ2-3	TRBV5-5	CASSLVAGGDTQYF	TGTGCCAGCAGCTTGGTAGCGGGAGGCGATACGCAGTATTTT
-	-	TRBJ2-3	TRBV7-2	CASSSRTSTDTQYF	TGTGCCAGCAGCTCACGTACTAGCACAGATACGCAGTATTTT
-	few	TRBJ2-5	TRBV28	CASSLVGATNYQETQYF	TGTGCCAGCAGTTTAGTCGGCGCCACTAATTACCAAGAGACCCAGTACTTC
-	-	TRBJ1-1	TRBV25-1	CANSEFKGVTEAFF	TGTGCCAACAGTGAATTTAAGGGAGTCACTGAAGCTTTCTTT
-	-	TRBJ2-7	TRBV6-5	CASSQEQWASYEQYF	TGTGCCAGCAGCCAGGAACAGTGGGCCTCCTACGAGCAGTACTTC
TRBD1	-	TRBJ1-2	TRBV6-5	CASSPRQGDGYTF	TGTGCCAGCAGTCCGCGACAGGGTGATGGCTACACCTTC
-	few	TRBJ1-2	TRBV29-1	CSVDAATGFYGYTF	TGCAGCGTTGATGCCGCTACAGGGTTCTATGGCTACACCTTC
-	-	TRBJ1-4	TRBV7-9	CASSLADSLINEKLFF	TGTGCCAGCAGCTTAGCCGACAGTCTCATTAATGAAAAACTGTTTTTT
TRBD2	few	TRBJ2-1	TRBV5-4	CASSGTSGGSNEQFF	TGTGCCAGCAGCGGGACTAGCGGGGGTTCAAATGAGCAGTTCTTC
TRBD1	-	TRBJ1-5	TRBV27	CASSPLAGQGEFGNQPQHF	TGTGCCAGCAGTCCCCTCGCGGGACAGGGAGAGTTCGGCAATCAGCCCCAGCATTTT
TRBD1	few	TRBJ1-2	TRBV20-1	CSASVPGQGNYGYTF	TGCAGTGCTAGTGTTCCCGGACAGGGGAACTATGGCTACACCTTC
TRBD2	-	TRBJ2-1	TRBV19	CASSQFASGGAYNEQFF	TGTGCCAGTAGTCAATTCGCTAGCGGGGGGGCCTATAATGAGCAGTTCTTC
TRBD1	-	TRBJ1-3	TRBV19	CASSDREGNTIYF	TGTGCCAGTAGCGACAGGGAAGGAAACACCATATATTTT
TRBD1	few	TRBJ2-1	TRBV27	CASRPLDRGKQFF	TGTGCCAGCAGACCTCTCGACAGGGGTAAGCAGTTCTTC
-	-	TRBJ1-1	TRBV24-1	CATSDFRGWLIMNTEAFF	TGTGCCACCAGTGATTTTCGGGGGTGGCTAATCATGAACACTGAAGCTTTCTTT
TRBD1	-	TRBJ2-2	TRBV27	CASSLSGLGTGLSGELFF	TGTGCCAGCAGTTTATCGGGTCTCGGGACAGGGTTGTCCGGGGAGCTGTTTTTT
-	-	TRBJ1-2	TRBV6-4	CASSDLNYGYTF	TGTGCCAGCAGCGACCTTAACTATGGCTACACCTTC
-	-	TRBJ1-3	TRBV18	CASSPMTAEVGNTIYF	TGTGCCAGCTCACCTATGACGGCCGAGGTGGGAAACACCATATATTTT
-	-	TRBJ1-5	TRBV21-1	CASSKAGAGNQPQHF	TGTGCCAGCAGCAAAGCAGGGGCAGGCAATCAGCCCCAGCATTTT
-	-	TRBJ1-2	TRBV28	CASSFGLSYGYTF	TGTGCCAGCAGTTTCGGACTCTCTTATGGCTACACCTTC
-	-	TRBJ2-2	TRBV5-1	CASSLIFTGELFF	TGCGCCAGCAGCTTGATCTTTACCGGGGAGCTGTTTTTT
TRBD2	-	TRBJ2-7	TRBV27	CASRSGRAGDPRRGEQYF	TGTGCCAGCAGGTCGGGGCGAGCGGGAGATCCCAGAAGGGGCGAGCAGTACTTC
TRBD1	-	TRBJ1-2	TRBV27	CASRGTGGFGYTF	TGTGCCAGCAGGGGGACAGGGGGCTTTGGCTACACCTTC
TRBD2	-	TRBJ2-7	TRBV9	CASSFGLAGGPYEQYF	TGTGCCAGCAGCTTTGGACTAGCGGGAGGACCCTACGAGCAGTACTTC
TRBD1	-	TRBJ1-2	TRBV6-5	CASSRGQGARGYTF	TGTGCCAGCAGTAGGGGACAGGGGGCGCGGGGCTACACCTTC
-	few	TRBJ1-2	TRBV19	CASSIRTGYNANYGYTF	TGTGCCAGTAGTATTAGAACAGGGTATAATGCTAACTATGGCTACACCTTC
-	few	TRBJ1-3	TRBV24-1	CATSGPEQGSGNTIYF	TGTGCCACCAGTGGTCCGGAACAGGGCTCTGGAAACACCATATATTTT
-	few	TRBJ2-6	TRBV28	CASSRSGANVLTF	TGTGCCAGCAGCCGCTCTGGGGCCAACGTCCTGACTTTC
TRBD1	-	TRBJ1-5	TRBV6-6	CASSPQGNQPQHF	TGTGCCAGCAGTCCACAGGGGAATCAGCCCCAGCATTTT
-	-	TRBJ2-3	TRBV7-3	CASSPTGTDTQYF	TGTGCCAGCAGCCCTACGGGCACAGATACGCAGTATTTT
-	-	TRBJ2-7	TRBV10-1	CASITGGPGGEQYF	TGCGCCAGCATCACTGGGGGACCTGGAGGGGAGCAGTACTTC
-	-	TRBJ1-6	TRBV5-4	CASSLGEGPTDSSYNSPLHF	TGTGCCAGCAGCTTGGGGGAGGGCCCCACCGATAGCTCCTATAATTCACCCCTCCACTTT
TRBD1	-	TRBJ2-2	TRBV9	CASSVVGQGNTGELFF	TGTGCCAGCAGCGTAGTGGGACAGGGGAACACCGGGGAGCTGTTTTTT
TRBD1	-	TRBJ2-7	TRBV11-2	CASSLGPGGFIEQYF	TGTGCCAGCAGCTTAGGCCCAGGGGGCTTTATTGAGCAGTACTTC
TRBD1	-	TRBJ1-1	TRBV5-1	CASRFNRRGPTEAFF	TGCGCCAGCAGGTTTAACCGCAGGGGGCCCACTGAAGCTTTCTTT
-	-	TRBJ1-3	TRBV28	CASSPYRAGNTIYF	TGTGCCAGCAGTCCCTACAGGGCTGGAAACACCATATATTTT
TRBD2	-	TRBJ2-7	TRBV10-3	CAIGLAVSSYEQYF	TGTGCCATCGGGCTAGCGGTGAGCTCCTACGAGCAGTACTTC
-	few	TRBJ2-6	TRBV1	CTSSPGHSSSGANVLTF	TGCACCAGCAGCCCGGGACACTCTAGCTCTGGGGCCAACGTCCTGACTTTC
-	-	TRBJ2-7	TRBV18	CASSLSGTPYEQYF	TGTGCCAGCTCGCTCTCCGGGACACCCTACGAGCAGTACTTC
TRBD2	-	TRBJ2-3	TRBV9	CASSATTSGISTDTQYF	TGTGCCAGCAGCGCTACGACTAGCGGTATTAGCACAGATACGCAGTATTTT
-	-	TRBJ1-1	TRBV6-6	CASSYRTEAFF	TGTGCCAGCAGTTATCGCACTGAAGCTTTCTTT
TRBD1	-	TRBJ1-4	TRBV6-1	CASSDPGQGAKEKLFF	TGTGCCAGCAGTGACCCGGGACAGGGGGCAAAAGAAAAACTGTTTTTT
TRBD2	-	TRBJ2-2	TRBV5-5	CASSLPGTSGLNTGELFF	TGTGCCAGCAGCCTTCCCGGGACTAGCGGCTTGAACACCGGGGAGCTGTTTTTT
-	-	TRBJ1-1	TRBV5-1	CASSLGTVNTEAFF	TGCGCCAGCAGCTTGGGGACAGTCAACACTGAAGCTTTCTTT
TRBD1	-	TRBJ1-1	TRBV3-1/TRBV3-2	CASSLATGVKAEAFF	TGTGCCAGCAGCCTAGCGACAGGGGTCAAGGCTGAAGCTTTCTTT
-	-	TRBJ2-4	TRBV2	CASSSSVTFEF	TGTGCCAGCAGTAGCTCCGTTACCTTCGAGTTC
TRBD1	-	TRBJ1-2	TRBV6-1	CASSDRTGILTNYGYTF	TGTGCCAGCAGTGACAGGACAGGGATACTGACTAACTATGGCTACACCTTC
-	-	TRBJ1-1	TRBV2	CASSDFREITEAFF	TGTGCCAGCAGCGATTTCCGGGAGATCACTGAAGCTTTCTTT
TRBD2	-	TRBJ2-1	TRBV24-1	CATSERPLAGQFF	TGTGCCACCAGTGAGAGACCACTAGCGGGGCAGTTCTTC
-	-	TRBJ2-2	TRBV24-1	CATSDPGLTNQFAGELFF	TGTGCCACCAGTGATCCGGGACTCACGAATCAGTTTGCCGGGGAGCTGTTTTTT
-	-	TRBJ1-3	TRBV6-5	CASSYTGTNSGNTIYF	TGTGCCAGCAGTTACACCGGGACTAACTCTGGAAACACCATATATTTT
-	once	TRBJ2-5	TRBV30	CAWKKNAGRVKETQYF	TGTGCCTGGAAAAAAAACGCTGGCAGGGTGAAAGAGACCCAGTACTTC
TRBD1	-	TRBJ1-5	TRBV24-1	CATSDPGQGIQPQHF	TGTGCCACCAGTGACCCGGGACAGGGAATTCAGCCCCAGCATTTT
-	-	TRBJ1-5	TRBV6-5	CASSYSGVVQPQHF	TGTGCCAGCAGTTACTCAGGAGTGGTCCAGCCCCAGCATTTT
-	-	TRBJ1-2	TRBV19	CASSPLYGVLSYGYTF	TGTGCCAGTAGTCCACTGTACGGGGTTTTGAGCTATGGCTACACCTTC
-	-	TRBJ1-1	TRBV7-8	CASSPRRTEAFF	TGTGCCAGCAGCCCAAGGAGGACTGAAGCTTTCTTT
TRBD2	-	TRBJ2-1	TRBV27	CASSRLAPREDEQFF	TGTGCCAGCAGTAGACTAGCCCCCAGGGAGGATGAGCAGTTCTTC